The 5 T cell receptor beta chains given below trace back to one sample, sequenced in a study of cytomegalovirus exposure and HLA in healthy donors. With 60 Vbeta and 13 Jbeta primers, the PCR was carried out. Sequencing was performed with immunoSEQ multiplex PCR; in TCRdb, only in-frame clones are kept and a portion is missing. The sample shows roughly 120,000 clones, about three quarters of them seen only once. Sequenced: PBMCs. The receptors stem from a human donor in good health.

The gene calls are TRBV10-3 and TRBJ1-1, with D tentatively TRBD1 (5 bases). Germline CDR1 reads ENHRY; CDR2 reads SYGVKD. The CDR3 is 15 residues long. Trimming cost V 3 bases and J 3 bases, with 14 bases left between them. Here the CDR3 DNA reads TGTGCCATCAGTGATGGGCAGGGCCTGGACACTGAAGCTTTCTTT. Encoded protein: CAISDGQGLDTEAFF.

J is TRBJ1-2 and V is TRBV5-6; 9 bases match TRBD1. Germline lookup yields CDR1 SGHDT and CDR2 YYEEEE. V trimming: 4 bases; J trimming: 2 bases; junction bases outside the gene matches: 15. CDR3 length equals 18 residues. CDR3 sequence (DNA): TGTGCCAGCAGCCTGGGGTGGTCGAACAGGGGGCCAAACTATGGCTACACCTTC. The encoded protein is CASSLGWSNRGPNYGYTF.

The CDR3 DNA sequence: TGCGCCAGCAGCCAAGATCCTCTGGAAGCTTTCTTT. Its protein is CASSQDPLEAFF. V usage is TRBV4-1 and J usage is TRBJ1-1; no reliable D call. This CDR3 region has 12 residues. Trimming shortened V by 0 bases and J by 8 bases, and 7 bases separated the two germline ends. Germline V gene lookup returns CDR1 MGHRA and CDR2 YSYEKL.

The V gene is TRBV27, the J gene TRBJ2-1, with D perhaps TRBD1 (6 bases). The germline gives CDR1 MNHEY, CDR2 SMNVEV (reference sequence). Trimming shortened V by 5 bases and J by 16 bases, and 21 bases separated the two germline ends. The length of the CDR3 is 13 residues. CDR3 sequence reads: CASSTDSPQSRFF. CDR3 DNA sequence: TGTGCCAGCAGTACGGACAGTCCTCAGTCGCGTTTCTTC.

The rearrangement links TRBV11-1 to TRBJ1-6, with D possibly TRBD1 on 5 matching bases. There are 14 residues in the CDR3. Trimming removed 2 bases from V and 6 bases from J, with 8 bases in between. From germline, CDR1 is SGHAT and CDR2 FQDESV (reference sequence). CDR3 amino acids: CASSLRDSNSPLHF. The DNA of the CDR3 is TGTGCCAGCAGCTTACGGGACTCTAATTCACCCCTCCACTTT.